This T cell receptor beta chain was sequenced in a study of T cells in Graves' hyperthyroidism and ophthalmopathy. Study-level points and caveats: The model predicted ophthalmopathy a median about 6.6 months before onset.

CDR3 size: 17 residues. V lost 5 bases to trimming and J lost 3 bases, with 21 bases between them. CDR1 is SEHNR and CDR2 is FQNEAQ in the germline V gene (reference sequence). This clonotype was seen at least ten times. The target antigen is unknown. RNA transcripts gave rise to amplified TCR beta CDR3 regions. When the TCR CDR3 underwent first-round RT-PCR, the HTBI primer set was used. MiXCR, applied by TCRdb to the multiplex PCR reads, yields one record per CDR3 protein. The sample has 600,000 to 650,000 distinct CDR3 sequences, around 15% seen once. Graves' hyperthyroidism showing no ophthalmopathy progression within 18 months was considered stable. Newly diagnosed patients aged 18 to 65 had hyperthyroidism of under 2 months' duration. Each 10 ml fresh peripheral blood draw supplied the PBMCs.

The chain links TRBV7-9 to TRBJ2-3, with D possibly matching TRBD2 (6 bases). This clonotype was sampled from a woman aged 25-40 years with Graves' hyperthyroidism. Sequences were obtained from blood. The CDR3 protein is CASSLPRELGVTDTQYF. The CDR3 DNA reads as TGTGCCAGCAGCCTCCCTCGGGAGTTAGGCGTGACAGATACGCAGTATTTT.